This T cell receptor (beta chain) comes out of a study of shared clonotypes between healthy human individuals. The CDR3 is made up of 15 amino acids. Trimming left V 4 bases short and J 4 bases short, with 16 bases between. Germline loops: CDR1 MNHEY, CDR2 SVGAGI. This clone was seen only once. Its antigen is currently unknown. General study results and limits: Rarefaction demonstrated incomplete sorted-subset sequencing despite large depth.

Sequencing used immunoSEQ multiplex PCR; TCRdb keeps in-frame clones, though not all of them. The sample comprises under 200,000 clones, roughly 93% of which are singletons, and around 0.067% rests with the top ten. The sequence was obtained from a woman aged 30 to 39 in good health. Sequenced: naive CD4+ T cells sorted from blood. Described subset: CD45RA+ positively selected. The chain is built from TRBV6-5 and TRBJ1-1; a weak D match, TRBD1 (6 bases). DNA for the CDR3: TGTGCCAGCAGTTCCGGCTCGGGAGGGGGCACTGAAGCTTTCTTT. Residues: CASSSGSGGGTEAFF.